Listed here are 16 T cell receptor beta chains from one sample, sequenced in a study of PD-1 blockade in classical Hodgkin lymphoma. Repertoires were generated with immunoSEQ multiplex PCR, while TCRdb's copy carries only in-frame clones and drops some. Of more than 25,000 clones in the sample, less than 80% are singletons; the top ten hold about a third. There was relapse after autologous stem cell transplantation in every patient, and there was variation in brentuximab vedotin exposure. The sample here was peripheral blood mononuclear cells (PBMCs), taken before the second cycle of nivolumab. Receptors were obtained from a human donor with classical Hodgkin lymphoma.

This clone was detected once. V is TRBV9 and J is TRBJ2-7; tentatively, D is TRBD2 (7 bases). Germline assignment: CDR1 SGDLS and CDR2 YYNGEE. The CDR3 sequence is 15 residues long. Deletions cut 4 bases from V and 6 bases from J, with 20 bases between. The CDR3 DNA sequence: TGTGCCAGCAGCCTAGGGGGGGCAGGCCTCGGCGAGCAGTACTTC. Its protein product is CASSLGGAGLGEQYF. The whole variable domain, remainder taken from reference TRBV9 and TRBJ2-7, is DSGVTQTPKHLITATGQRVTLRCSPRSGDLSVYWYQQSLDQGLQFLIQYYNGEERAKGNILERFSAQQFPDLHSELNLSSLELGDSALYFCASSLGGAGLGEQYFGPGTRLTVT.

This clone was detected only once. The chain joins TRBV29-1 to TRBJ2-1; TRBD1 agrees at 9 bases. The V and J ends lost 8 bases and 7 bases, in that order; junction bases with no gene match: 9. This CDR3 region has 13 residues. Germline CDR1 SQVTM, CDR2 ANQGSEA. CDR3 coding DNA: TGCAGCATAAGGGGGACAGGGTGGAATGAGCAGTTCTTC. Its protein is CSIRGTGWNEQFF.

The chain recombines TRBV7-2 with TRBJ2-5; 7 bases are shared with TRBD2. This CDR3 spans 16 amino acids. Germline CDR1 reads SGHTA; CDR2 reads FQGNSA. V shed 0 bases, J shed 5 bases, and the junction held 9 bases outside the gene matches. CDR3 protein: CASSLAPGLGGETQYF. The CDR3 bases are TGTGCCAGCAGCTTAGCCCCGGGACTGGGGGGGGAGACCCAGTACTTC.

The rearrangement joins TRBV5-1 to TRBJ1-4; no definite D call. Germline assignment: CDR1 SGHRS and CDR2 YFSETQ. Trimming stripped 9 bases from V and 0 bases from J, with 12 bases between. The CDR3 has 14 residues. The CDR3 DNA sequence: TGCGCCAACTCCGTCGGGGCAACTAATGAAAAACTGTTTTTT. Protein sequence: CANSVGATNEKLFF.

The V gene is TRBV7-2, the J gene TRBJ2-3; D is ambiguous. V lost 1 base, J lost 5 bases, and 4 bases lay in between. Germline V CDR1 and CDR2: SGHTA, FQGNSA. The CDR3 loop spans 12 amino acids. In DNA, the CDR3 is TGTGCCAGCAGCTTAGAGTTAGATACGCAGTATTTT. This encodes CASSLELDTQYF.

The J gene is TRBJ1-5, the V gene TRBV28, with 8 bases matching TRBD1. The CDR3 is 15 residues long. Germline CDR1 reads MDHEN; CDR2 reads SYDVKM. Germline trimming cut 6 bases from V and 2 bases from J; bases unmatched to any gene: 6. The CDR3 DNA reads as TGTGCCAGCAGCACCGGACAGGGCCGCAATCAGCCCCAGCATTTT. Its protein product is CASSTGQGRNQPQHF.

This clone was seen a few times. The rearrangement uses TRBV7-9 and TRBJ2-5; the D call may be TRBD1 or TRBD2 (5 bases each). The V end lost 4 bases, the J end lost 3 bases, and 18 bases lay between the germline ends. Germline assignment: CDR1 SEHNR and CDR2 FQNEAQ (reference sequence). The CDR3 contains 16 residues. CDR3 nucleotide sequence: TGTGCCAGCAGCTCATTCCCCAGGGAGAGGGAAGAGACCCAGTACTTC. It translates to CASSSFPREREETQYF.

This clone was observed a handful of times. This rearrangement joins TRBV18 to TRBJ1-3, with unresolved D. This CDR3 is built from 14 residues. The germline V gene encodes CDR1 KGHSH and CDR2 LQKENI. V was pared by 2 bases and J by 0 bases, with 5 bases between. CDR3 nucleotide sequence: TGTGCCAGCTCACCATCGATCTCTGGAAACACCATATATTTT. Translated: CASSPSISGNTIYF.

The table lists this clone with a few counts. The CDR3 loop is CASSRTQGAEAFF. The CDR3 nucleotides are TGCGCCAGCAGCCGAACTCAGGGGGCTGAAGCTTTCTTT. The chain carries TRBV5-1 and TRBJ1-1, with 7 nucleotides matching TRBD1. Germline CDR1 and CDR2: SGHRS and YFSETQ. The CDR3 runs to 13 residues. Trimming took 4 bases from V and 6 from J; bases not matched to a gene: 6.

This sequence joins TRBV5-8 and TRBJ1-5, with D unresolved. This CDR3 contains 14 residues. CDR1 is SGHTS and CDR2 is YDEGEE in the germline V gene. With 2 bases removed from V and 5 bases from J, the gap between germline ends came to 11 bases. CDR3 amino acids: CASSLFAGDQPQHF. In nucleotides, the CDR3 is TGTGCCAGCAGCTTATTTGCCGGAGATCAGCCCCAGCATTTT.

The CDR3 DNA is TGTGCCAGCAGCGTAAACTCACGCACAGATACGCAGTATTTT. It translates to CASSVNSRTDTQYF. The chain combines TRBV9 with TRBJ2-3; D ambiguous. This CDR3 contains 14 residues. V lost 1 base, J lost 1 base, and 7 bases lay in between. Germline CDR1 and CDR2: SGDLS and YYNGEE.

The rearrangement uses TRBV5-8 and TRBJ1-1; 7 bases match TRBD1. V was clipped by 4 bases and J by 6 bases; unmatched bases: 9. Germline-derived CDR1 and CDR2 are SGHTS and YDEGEE. The CDR3 extends over 14 amino acids. The CDR3 region has the DNA TGTGCCAGCAGCCAAAGACAGGGTTGGGCTGAAGCTTTCTTT. It translates to CASSQRQGWAEAFF.

The CDR3 nucleotides read TGTGCCAGCAGCTTCGGACGGTTGAATTCACCCCTCCACTTT. Translating gives CASSFGRLNSPLHF. The rearrangement uses TRBV7-2 and TRBJ1-6; no firm D call. The CDR3 covers 14 residues. Trimming pared 3 bases from V and 7 bases from J, leaving 10 bases between. CDR1 and CDR2 from the germline V gene are SGHTA and FQGNSA.

The rearrangement joins TRBV18 to TRBJ1-2; D remains unclear. The germline V gene encodes CDR1 KGHSH and CDR2 LQKENI. Between the trimmed V and J ends, which lost 4 bases and 8 bases, there was a span of 14 bases. The CDR3 contains 13 residues. The CDR3 nucleotides read TGTGCCAGCTCACAAGAGGAGGGCTGGGGCTACACCTTC. It translates to CASSQEEGWGYTF.

The rearrangement joins TRBV4-2 to TRBJ1-1, with 8 bases lining up with TRBD1. Germline V gene data show CDR1 as LGHNA and CDR2 as YNFKEQ. The CDR3 has 15 amino acids. Germline trimming cut 7 bases from V and 4 bases from J; bases unmatched to any gene: 11. The CDR3 DNA sequence: TGTGCCAGCAACCCCCCGGACAGGGATAGCACTGAAGCTTTCTTT. Protein sequence: CASNPPDRDSTEAFF.

In this sample, this clone turned up a few times. The chain has TRBV6-5 and TRBJ1-2; 10 bases line up with TRBD1. V shed 6 bases and J 5 bases; nucleotides not matched to a gene: 9. This CDR3 spans 15 amino acids. Germline-derived CDR1 and CDR2 are MNHEY and SVGAGI. The CDR3 sequence is CASRETTGGWYGYTF. The CDR3 nucleotides are TGTGCCAGCAGGGAAACGACAGGGGGCTGGTATGGCTACACCTTC.